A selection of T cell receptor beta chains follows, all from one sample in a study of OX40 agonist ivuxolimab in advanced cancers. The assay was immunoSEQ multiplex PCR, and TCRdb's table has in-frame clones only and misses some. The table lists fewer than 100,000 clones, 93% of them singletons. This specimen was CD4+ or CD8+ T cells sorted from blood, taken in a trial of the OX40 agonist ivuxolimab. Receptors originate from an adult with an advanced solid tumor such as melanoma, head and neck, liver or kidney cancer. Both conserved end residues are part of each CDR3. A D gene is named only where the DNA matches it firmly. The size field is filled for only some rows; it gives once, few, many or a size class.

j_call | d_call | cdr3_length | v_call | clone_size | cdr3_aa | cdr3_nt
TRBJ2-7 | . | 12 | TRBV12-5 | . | CASGSRQSEQYF | TGTGCTAGTGGTTCCAGACAGAGCGAGCAGTACTTC
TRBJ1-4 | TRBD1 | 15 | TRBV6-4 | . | CASDGQGRVIEKLFF | TGTGCCAGCGATGGACAGGGGAGAGTGATCGAAAAACTGTTTTTT
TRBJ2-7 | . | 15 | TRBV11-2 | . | CASSLGGSTHYEQYF | TGTGCCAGCAGCTTAGGGGGGTCTACCCACTACGAGCAGTACTTC
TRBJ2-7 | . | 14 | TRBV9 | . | CASSVTATAYEQYF | TGTGCCAGCAGCGTGACAGCGACGGCCTACGAGCAGTACTTC
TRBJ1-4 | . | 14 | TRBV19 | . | CASSIEAGIEKLFF | TGTGCCAGTAGTATAGAGGCAGGGATTGAAAAACTGTTTTTT
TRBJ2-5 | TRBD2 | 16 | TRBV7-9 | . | CASSLGTSIFAETQYF | TGTGCCAGCAGCCTGGGGACTAGCATATTCGCAGAGACCCAGTACTTC
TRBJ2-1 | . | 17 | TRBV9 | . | CASSPRERRSSYNEQFF | TGTGCCAGCAGCCCACGGGAGCGCCGCAGCTCCTACAATGAGCAGTTCTTC
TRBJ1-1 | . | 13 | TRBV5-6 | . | CASSLGGNTEAFF | TGTGCCAGCAGCTTGGGGGGGAACACTGAAGCTTTCTTT
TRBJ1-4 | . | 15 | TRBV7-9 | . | CASSSVTGRGEKLFF | TGTGCCAGCAGCTCTGTCACAGGGCGTGGCGAAAAACTGTTTTTT
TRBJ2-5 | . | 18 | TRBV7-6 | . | CASSLAGRSFWKDGAQYF | TGTGCCAGCAGCTTAGCAGGGAGGTCCTTCTGGAAGGACGGGGCCCAGTACTTC
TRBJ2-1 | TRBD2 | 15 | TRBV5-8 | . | CASSSAGGPYNEQFF | TGTGCCAGCAGCTCCGCGGGAGGACCTTACAATGAGCAGTTCTTC
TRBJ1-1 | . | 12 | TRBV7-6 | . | CASSLRGGEAFF | TGTGCCAGCAGCTTGAGGGGGGGAGAAGCTTTCTTT
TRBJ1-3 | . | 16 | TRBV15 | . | CATSILQGLSGNTIYF | TGTGCCACCAGCATCTTACAGGGCCTCTCTGGAAACACCATATATTTT
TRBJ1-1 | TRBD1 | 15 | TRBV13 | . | CASSLYQGARTEAFF | TGTGCCAGCAGCTTATATCAGGGGGCGAGAACTGAAGCTTTCTTT
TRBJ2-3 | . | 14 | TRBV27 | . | CASSLSKGTDTQYF | TGTGCCAGCAGTTTATCGAAGGGCACAGATACGCAGTATTTT
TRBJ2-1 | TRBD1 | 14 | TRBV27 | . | CASSSRDRYNEQFF | TGTGCCAGCAGTTCCCGGGACAGATACAATGAGCAGTTCTTC
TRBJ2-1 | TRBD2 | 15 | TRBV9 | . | CASSPLAASYNEQFF | TGTGCCAGCAGCCCCCTAGCGGCATCCTACAATGAGCAGTTCTTC
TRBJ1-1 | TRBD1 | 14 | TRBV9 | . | CASSVGTGGTEAFF | TGTGCCAGCAGCGTAGGGACAGGGGGGACTGAAGCTTTCTTT
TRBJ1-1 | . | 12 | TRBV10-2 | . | CASSDGRTEAFF | TGCGCCAGCAGTGACGGGCGCACTGAAGCTTTCTTT
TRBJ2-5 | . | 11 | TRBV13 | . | CASSYQETQYF | TGTGCCAGCAGCTATCAAGAGACCCAGTACTTC
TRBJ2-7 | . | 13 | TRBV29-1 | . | CSVDGGEAYEQYF | TGCAGCGTTGATGGCGGGGAGGCCTACGAGCAGTACTTC
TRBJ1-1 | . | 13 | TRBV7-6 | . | CASSPTTRIEAFF | TGTGCCAGCAGCCCTACAACTAGAATTGAAGCTTTCTTT
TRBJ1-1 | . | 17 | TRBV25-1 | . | CASSETEVSTMNTEAFF | TGTGCCAGCAGTGAGACAGAGGTTTCTACAATGAACACTGAAGCTTTCTTT
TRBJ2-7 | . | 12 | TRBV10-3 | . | CAIQDSSYEQYF | TGTGCCATCCAGGACAGCTCCTACGAGCAGTACTTC
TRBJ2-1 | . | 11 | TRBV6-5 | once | CASSPGGEQFF | TGTGCCAGCAGTCCCGGGGGTGAGCAGTTCTTC
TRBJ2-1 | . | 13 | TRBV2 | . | CATLRVLYNEQFF | TGTGCCACCCTGAGGGTACTGTACAATGAGCAGTTCTTC
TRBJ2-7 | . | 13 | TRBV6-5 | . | CASSQTATGEQYF | TGTGCCAGCAGTCAAACAGCTACAGGGGAGCAGTACTTC